This T cell receptor beta chain was obtained from a study of shared clonotypes between healthy human individuals. Whole-study context: Serving as donors were two women and three men, whose ages spanned 18 to 49. Each donor's CD4 naive and CD4 memory cells filled three plates apiece, CD8 naive two, and CD8 memory one. Study-level points and caveats: Rarefaction showed that sequencing of sorted subsets was incomplete (despite large depth).

Naive CD8 isolation took CD45RO-negative cells positively selected for CCR7 and excluded terminally differentiated effector memory CD45RA+ cells. A note on this clone: Its antigen is unknown.

Profiling relied on immunoSEQ multiplex PCR, and the TCRdb table lists in-frame clones only, not all of them. The data hold just over 2,000,000 clones, with approximately 94% observed a single time. Unmatched junction bases numbered 6, after V lost 5 bases and J lost 7 bases. This CDR3 has 13 amino acids. CDR1 and CDR2 from the germline V gene are SGHDN and FVKESK. V is TRBV14 and J is TRBJ2-7; 9 bases are shared with TRBD1. The sample was naive CD8+ T cells sorted from blood. The receptor comes from a young man in good health. The CDR3 spells CASSLWTGDEQYF. DNA of the CDR3: TGTGCCAGCAGCTTGTGGACAGGGGATGAGCAGTACTTC.